This T cell receptor beta chain emerged from a study of technical replicates of blood from a handful of donors. Method: immunoSEQ multiplex PCR; TCRdb's copy keeps in-frame clones and lacks some. The sample consists of 60,000 to 90,000 clones, roughly 92% of them appearing once. V gave up 8 bases and J gave up 7 bases; unmatched junction bases: 7. CDR1 MDHEN and CDR2 SYDVKM come from the germline V gene. The CDR3 contains 14 residues. The V and J genes are TRBV28 and TRBJ2-1, with TRBD2 matching over 11 bases. The sample consisted of T cells isolated from PBMCs. This clonotype originated in a human donor in good health. The CDR3, as DNA: TGTGCCAGCCGACATAGCGGGGGGGGTAATGAGCAGTTCTTC. This sequence encodes CASRHSGGGNEQFF.